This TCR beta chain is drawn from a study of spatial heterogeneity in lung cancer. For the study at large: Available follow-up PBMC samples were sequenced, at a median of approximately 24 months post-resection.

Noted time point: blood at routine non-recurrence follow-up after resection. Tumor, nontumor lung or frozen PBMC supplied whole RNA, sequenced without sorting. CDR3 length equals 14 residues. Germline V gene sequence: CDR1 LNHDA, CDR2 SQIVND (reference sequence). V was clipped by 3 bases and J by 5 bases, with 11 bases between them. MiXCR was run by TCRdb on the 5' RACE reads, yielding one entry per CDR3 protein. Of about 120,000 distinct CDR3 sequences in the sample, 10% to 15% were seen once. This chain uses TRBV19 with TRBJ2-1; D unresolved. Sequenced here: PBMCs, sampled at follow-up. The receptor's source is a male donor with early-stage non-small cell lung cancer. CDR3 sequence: CASSIGPADNEQFF. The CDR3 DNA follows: TGTGCCAGTAGTATTGGGCCTGCCGACAATGAGCAGTTCTTC.